The 20 T cell receptor beta chains in this list originate from one sample, sequenced in a study of blood T cells in healthy people across ages (dated by TCRdb to the mid-2010s). The library was produced with 5' RACE. The instrument was an Illumina HiSeq 2500. A second PCR of about 7 to 12 cycles was run with a J-beta primer mix and a sample-barcoded 5' primer. Using fastp at Q25 and MiXCR, TCRdb reprocessed the public reads and kept productive beta chains. CDR3 protein sequences are deduplicated, and each keeps its most common genes and DNA. Present in this sample are fewer than 800,000 distinct CDR3 sequences, 20% to 25% of which were seen just once. The ten most abundant clones make up roughly 3.6% of the sample. The sample taken for sequencing was blood. These receptor sequences come from an older man in good health.

This chain uses TRBV20-1 with TRBJ1-2; D is perhaps TRBD1 (6 bases). V lost 3 bases, J lost 4 bases, and 12 bases lay in between. CDR1 is DFQATT and CDR2 is SNEGSKA in the germline V gene (reference sequence). This CDR3 region has 13 residues. In nucleotides, the CDR3 is TGCAGTGCTAGCCGGGGGGCCCCCTATGGCTACACCTTC. It encodes CSASRGAPYGYTF.

This clonotype occurred a few times. The chain joins TRBV5-1 to TRBJ2-7; D perhaps matches TRBD2 (5 bases). Germline CDR1 SGHRS, CDR2 YFSETQ. V lost 0 bases and J lost 3, with 16 bases in between. This CDR3 has 16 residues. Here the CDR3 DNA reads TGCGCCAGCAGCTTGGGGGCGGCTAGCACAAACTACGAGCAGTACTTC. This translates into CASSLGAASTNYEQYF.

This clonotype has more than one count but fewer than ten. The chain couples TRBV7-2 to TRBJ2-1, with D perhaps TRBD2 (6 bases). Germline assignment: CDR1 SGHTA and CDR2 FQGNSA. Trimming removed 5 bases at V and 3 bases at J, with 11 bases between. This CDR3 is built from 14 residues. In DNA, the CDR3 is TGTGCCAGCAGCACGGGACTCCGCTACAATGAGCAGTTCTTC. Translated: CASSTGLRYNEQFF.

This clonotype was observed a handful of times. J is TRBJ2-3 and V is TRBV29-1, with 13 bases that match TRBD2. The CDR3 is 14 amino acids. V shed 7 bases, J shed 6 bases, and the junction held 7 bases outside the gene matches. Per germline, CDR1 SQVTM and CDR2 ANQGSEA. The DNA of the CDR3 is TGCAGCGCCTTTGGACTAGCGGGAGTGGATACGCAGTATTTT. Amino acids: CSAFGLAGVDTQYF.

The genes are TRBV5-1 and TRBJ2-1, with 7 bases fitting TRBD1. V trimming: 5 bases; J trimming: 2 bases; junction bases outside the gene matches: 10. Germline CDR1 reads SGHRS; CDR2 reads YFSETQ. The CDR3 is 16 amino acids. For the CDR3, the DNA is TGCGCCAGCAGTATACCAGGGGGACGCACCTACAATGAGCAGTTCTTC. Amino acids: CASSIPGGRTYNEQFF.

The V and J genes are TRBV9 and TRBJ2-7, with 11 bases matching TRBD2. V lost 7 bases and J lost 5; bases outside the gene matches: 8. The CDR3 runs 14 residues. Germline-derived CDR1 and CDR2 are SGDLS and YYNGEE. The DNA for the CDR3 is TGTGCCAGCGGCCTGGGACTAGCGGCTAACGAGCAGTACTTC. It encodes CASGLGLAANEQYF.

In this sample, this clonotype turned up a few times. The chain combines TRBV4-3 with TRBJ1-5, with D perhaps matching TRBD1 (5 bases). Germline loops: CDR1 LGHNA, CDR2 YSLEER. This CDR3 comprises 15 residues. V dropped 0 bases and J dropped 5 bases, with 11 bases sitting between them. Here the CDR3 reads CASSQDIQGYQPQHF. In DNA form, the CDR3 reads TGCGCCAGCAGCCAAGATATCCAGGGCTATCAGCCCCAGCATTTT.

This clonotype has only a few counts. The V gene is TRBV18, the J gene TRBJ2-3, with D hard to call. V dropped 4 bases and J dropped 2 bases, with 10 bases sitting between them. CDR3 length: 14 residues. Germline-derived CDR1 and CDR2 are KGHSH and LQKENI. CDR3 loop: CASSRGILTDTQYF. CDR3 sequence (DNA): TGTGCCAGCTCACGGGGAATCCTCACAGATACGCAGTATTTT. Looking up the rest from reference TRBV18 and TRBJ2-3 gives the full variable domain: NAGVMQNPRHLVRRRGQEARLRCSPMKGHSHVYWYRQLPEEGLKFMVYLQKENIIDESGMPKERFSAEFPKEGPSILRIQQVVRGDSAAYFCASSRGILTDTQYFGPGTRLTVL.

The chain uses TRBV6-1 and TRBJ2-3; the D gene could be TRBD1 or TRBD2 (5 bases each). Trimming removed 7 bases from V and 2 bases from J, with 16 bases in between. Germline-derived CDR1 and CDR2 are MNHNS and SASEGT. The CDR3 contains 15 residues. In DNA, the CDR3 is TGTGCCAGCACCCATCGGGGCTATAACACAGATACGCAGTATTTT. The encoded protein is CASTHRGYNTDTQYF.

This clonotype was observed a handful of times. The gene calls are TRBV27 and TRBJ2-5, with TRBD2 identical over 12 bases. With the DNA end fitting TRBJ2-1 better, the J assignment may be wrong. Per the germline V gene, CDR1 is MNHEY and CDR2 is SMNVEV (reference sequence). This CDR3 is 14 amino acids long. In DNA, the CDR3 is TGTGCCAGCAGTCCCGGACTAGCGGGGAGGGGGCAGTTCTTC. Residues: CASSPGLAGRGQFF.

This clonotype was observed a few times. The chain is built from TRBV28 and TRBJ2-3; D might be TRBD2 (5 bases). The germline V and J ends were trimmed by 10 bases and 1 base, with 15 bases remaining between them. The CDR3 spans 14 residues. CDR1 is MDHEN and CDR2 is SYDVKM in the germline V gene. This chain's CDR3 is CATKEVSGTDTQYF. CDR3 coding DNA: TGTGCCACCAAGGAGGTTTCAGGCACAGATACGCAGTATTTT.

The gene calls are TRBV7-6 and TRBJ2-1, with TRBD2 matching over 9 bases. Losses at the gene ends were 1 base for V and 7 bases for J; bases not matched to a gene: 2. From germline, CDR1 is SGHVS and CDR2 FNYEAQ. CDR3 length: 14 amino acids. The CDR3 coding sequence is TGTGCCAGCAGCTTAGGGACTAGCGATAATGAGCAGTTCTTC. Protein: CASSLGTSDNEQFF.

This chain connects TRBV14 to TRBJ2-3; the match to TRBD2 covers 9 bases. The J segment lost 0 bases and the V segment lost 2 bases, leaving 9 bases of the junction unmatched. This CDR3 region has 18 residues. Germline lookup yields CDR1 SGHDN and CDR2 FVKESK. For the CDR3, the DNA is TGTGCCAGCAGCCAACTCACCGGGACTAGCAGCAGCACAGATACGCAGTATTTT. Amino acids: CASSQLTGTSSSTDTQYF.

This sequence joins TRBV6-5 and TRBJ2-7; TRBD1 might be the D (6 bases). Between the trimmed V and J ends, which lost 5 bases and 3 bases, there was a span of 17 bases. The CDR3 is made up of 15 amino acids. Looked up from germline, CDR1 is MNHEY and CDR2 is SVGAGI. The CDR3 DNA sequence: TGTGCCAGCAGTAAACAGGGACCTTATCTCTACGAGCAGTACTTC. Translating gives CASSKQGPYLYEQYF.

This rearrangement joins TRBV28 to TRBJ2-7; a weak D match, TRBD1 (6 bases). Trimming stripped 4 bases from V and 7 bases from J, with 14 bases between. The length of the CDR3 is 13 residues. CDR1 and CDR2 (germline): MDHEN, SYDVKM. CDR3: CASSSSTGWEQYF. The CDR3 coding sequence is TGTGCCAGCAGTTCCTCCACAGGGTGGGAGCAGTACTTC.

The chain employs TRBV24-1 and TRBJ1-5, with D perhaps matching TRBD1 (5 bases). This CDR3 comprises 17 residues. Trimming removed 2 bases from V and 1 base from J, with 14 bases in between. Looked up from germline, CDR1 is KGHDR and CDR2 is SFDVKD. CDR3 protein: CATSDSTATVSNQPQHF. CDR3 nucleotides: TGTGCCACCAGTGATTCAACCGCGACAGTGAGCAATCAGCCCCAGCATTTT.

This clonotype was detected a few times. The chain joins TRBV9 to TRBJ2-5; D might be TRBD1 (6 bases). Germline V gene sequence: CDR1 SGDLS, CDR2 YYNGEE. V dropped 0 bases and J dropped 4 bases, with 13 bases sitting between them. The CDR3 is 15 residues long. The CDR3 nucleotides read TGTGCCAGCAGCGTAGTGGCAGGGGATAGAGAGACCCAGTACTTC. It yields the protein CASSVVAGDRETQYF.

This clonotype came up a few times. This chain uses TRBV6-2 or TRBV6-3 with TRBJ2-7; the D gene could be TRBD1 or TRBD2 (5 bases each). Trimming left V 1 base short and J 1 base short, with 17 bases between. The length of the CDR3 is 17 residues. From germline, CDR1 is MNHEY and CDR2 SVGEGT. The CDR3 here is CASSYLGPGRSSYEQYF. CDR3 nucleotides: TGTGCCAGCAGTTACTTGGGCCCGGGACGGAGTTCCTACGAGCAGTACTTC.

This rearrangement joins TRBV20-1 to TRBJ2-5, with TRBD1 matching 10 bases. CDR3 length: 16 amino acids. Germline CDR1 reads DFQATT; CDR2 reads SNEGSKA (reference sequence). V lost 0 bases, J lost 2 bases, and 6 bases stayed unmatched. The DNA for the CDR3 is TGCAGTGCTAGAGAGGGGACAGGGGACTATCAAGAGACCCAGTACTTC. This codes for CSAREGTGDYQETQYF.

This chain uses TRBV25-1 with TRBJ1-3; 9 bases fit TRBD1. The germline CDR1 and CDR2 sequences are MGHDK and SYGVNS. V gave up 4 bases and J gave up 4 bases; unmatched junction bases: 5. This CDR3 is 15 amino acids long. The CDR3 protein is CASSAVQGAGNTIYF. DNA for the CDR3: TGTGCCAGCAGTGCGGTACAGGGGGCGGGAAACACCATATATTTT.